This TCR beta chain comes out of a study of beta chain features in type 1 diabetes. The whole isolated RNA underwent reverse transcription, so sequencing captured expressed TCRB transcripts. The table came from immunoSEQ multiplex PCR; TCRdb's copy has only in-frame clones and leaves some out. The sample holds approximately 150,000 clones; less than 11% are singletons and the top ten take approximately 1.3%. Researchers reported sorting CD4+ naive, central memory, regulatory and stem cell-like memory cells via CD45RO/CCR7/CD25/CD127/CD95/CD27. The sequenced material came from naive CD4+ T cells from blood. The sequence was obtained from a man in his late teens or twenties in good health.

The CDR3 DNA is TGTGCCAGCAGCCCAAAGAGGGGGACGCAGTATTTT. Its protein product is CASSPKRGTQYF. V usage is TRBV5-6 and J usage is TRBJ2-3, with D perhaps TRBD1 (6 bases). Germline V gene data show CDR1 as SGHDT and CDR2 as YYEEEE. The CDR3 contains 12 residues. Trimming stripped 4 bases from V and 9 bases from J, with 12 bases between.